This paragraph covers one T cell receptor beta chain sequence. Its antigen remains unidentified. Base-call qualities are not available, and no considerably larger clone is one nucleotide away. What this sample's time point label stands for: about 28 days (+/-7) after the second vaccine dose. AZD1222 recipients given second doses at about 4 weeks or at about 12 weeks were pooled, since spike-specific TCR depth and breadth were not found to differ between the two schedules. Samples from vaccinated people were obtained from the UK trials COV001 and COV002, which included a single-blind randomized controlled phase 2/3 trial of AZD1222 (ChAdOx1 nCoV-19) in healthy adults. For TCRbeta chain sequencing, PBMC samples from trial participants were taken at day 0 and at day 28 after the second dose. This specimen comes from a study of T cell responses to AZD1222 COVID-19 vaccine (dated by TCRdb to about 2021). As for the study more broadly: TCR sequencing was performed for more than 230 trial participants, of whom 200 to 220 were given two doses of AZD1222 and approximately 26 were given two doses of MenACWY control vaccine. Enrollment into the trials was organized by age into subgroups of 18-55, 56-69 and 70-plus years, and those subgroups contained about 160, 30 and 59 TCR-sequenced participants, respectively. What the work shows at the level of the full study, not this receptor alone: Epitopes outside the regions mutated in the B.1.351 and B.1.1.7 variants were reportedly recognized by nearly half of the unique spike-specific TCRs. Most participants were white British and females outnumbered males, and the authors suggested that clonal diversity may have been underestimated. Only five or six AZD1222 recipients were SARS-CoV-2 seropositive at baseline, limiting conclusions about previously exposed vaccinees. After two AZD1222 doses, both the breadth and the depth of spike-specific TCRs were significantly higher than at day 0 and than in MenACWY recipients. The whole spike protein was spanned by vaccine-associated CD4 TCRs, and dominant responses were seen in regions 160-218 and 743-854. No day 14 peak-response samples were available, so repertoires were characterized only after the peak T cell response. The 56-69-year group was small, and its depth increase did not reach significance, likely because of low power.

The CDR3 regions of human TCRbeta chains were analyzed by immunosequencing. The study's processing was this. Repertoire TCRs were matched against a reference library of SARS-CoV-2-specific TCRs generated with the MIRA antigen-specificity platform. Breadth meant the fraction of unique TCRs that were SARS-CoV-2-associated, whereas depth meant the fraction of total T cells that were SARS-CoV-2-associated. Using the MIRA data, every spike-specific TCR was mapped to the spike region that the TCR reacted to and assigned to either a CD4 or a CD8 class. Log10-transformed breadth and depth values were compared by one-way ANOVA with Sidak's multiple comparisons tests. Not all clones reach the TCRdb copy of this immuneACCESS table, which keeps in-frame sequences only. Checked studies attribute under half of the gap to unresolved V genes and leave the rest unexplained. That table supplies the V and J calls and clone size; D and trimming were determined from the DNA. The sample includes 150,000 to 200,000 clones, with roughly 91% observed a single time. About 5.9% of the sample is in the top ten clones.

From the germline V gene, CDR1 is SGHRS and CDR2 is YFSETQ. V drops 0 bases and J drops 0 bases, leaving 9 bases in between. The CDR3 measures 15 amino acids from cysteine to phenylalanine. Only the CDR3 DNA is retained, 45 bases long and in frame from the first base. This sequence uses TRBV5-1 and TRBJ1-1; no D gene is confidently identified. The sample consisted of peripheral blood, taken 28 days after the second AZD1222 dose. The TCR originated in an adult who received the AZD1222 COVID-19 vaccine. The nucleotides read TGCGCCAGCAGCTTGGGGCAGATGATGAACACTGAAGCTTTCTTT. Its protein reads: CASSLGQMMNTEAFF.